This TCR beta chain was identified during a study of cytomegalovirus exposure and HLA in healthy donors. PCR was performed using 60 Vbeta and 13 Jbeta primers. The data were produced by immunoSEQ multiplex PCR, yet TCRdb's version contains in-frame clones alone and is incomplete. The sample lists some 78,000 clones, roughly three quarters occurring once. Germline V CDR1 and CDR2: MDHEN, SYDVKM. Trimming removed 7 bases from V and 1 base from J; junction bases left unmatched: 17. The CDR3 totals 20 residues. Notes on this clone: Antigen unknown.

Whole-study findings and limits: TCR beta V- and J-gene trimming was later associated with a missense DCLRE1C variant.

The sequence came from a woman aged 50 to 60 in good health and CMV-seropositive. J is TRBJ2-5 and V is TRBV28; 14 nucleotides align to TRBD2. Sequencing was done on a sample of PBMCs. CDR3 in amino acids: CASIYSSGTSGGGRQETQYF. CDR3 coding DNA: TGTGCCAGCATTTACTCCTCCGGGACTAGCGGGGGAGGGCGCCAAGAGACCCAGTACTTC.